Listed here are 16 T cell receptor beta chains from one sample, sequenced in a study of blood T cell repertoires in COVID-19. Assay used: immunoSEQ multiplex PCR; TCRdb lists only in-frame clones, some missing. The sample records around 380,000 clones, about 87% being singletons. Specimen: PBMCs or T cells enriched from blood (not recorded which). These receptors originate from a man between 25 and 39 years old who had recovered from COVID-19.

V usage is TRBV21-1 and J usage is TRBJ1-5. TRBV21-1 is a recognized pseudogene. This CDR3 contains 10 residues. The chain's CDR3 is CATRNKPQHF. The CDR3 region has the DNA TGTGCCACCCGCAATAAGCCCCAGCATTTT.

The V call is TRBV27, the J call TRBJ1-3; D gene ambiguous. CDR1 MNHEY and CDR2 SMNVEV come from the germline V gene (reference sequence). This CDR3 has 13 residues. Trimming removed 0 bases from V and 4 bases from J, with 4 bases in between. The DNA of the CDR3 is TGTGCCAGCAGTTTATCGAGCGGAAACACCATATATTTT. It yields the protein CASSLSSGNTIYF.

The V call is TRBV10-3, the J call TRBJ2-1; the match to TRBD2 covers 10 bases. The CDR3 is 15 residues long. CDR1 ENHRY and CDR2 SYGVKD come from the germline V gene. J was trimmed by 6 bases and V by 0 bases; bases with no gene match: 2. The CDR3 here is CAISESSGGANEQFF. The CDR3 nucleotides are TGTGCCATCAGTGAGTCAAGCGGGGGGGCCAATGAGCAGTTCTTC.

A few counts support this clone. Here the CDR3 reads CASSPQVNNEQFF. As DNA, the CDR3 is TGCGCCAGCAGTCCCCAGGTTAACAATGAGCAGTTCTTC. The chain couples TRBV10-2 to TRBJ2-1; no definite D call. Germline values: CDR1 WSHSY, CDR2 SAAADI. There are 13 residues in the CDR3. Trimming stripped 5 bases from V and 5 bases from J, with 10 bases between.

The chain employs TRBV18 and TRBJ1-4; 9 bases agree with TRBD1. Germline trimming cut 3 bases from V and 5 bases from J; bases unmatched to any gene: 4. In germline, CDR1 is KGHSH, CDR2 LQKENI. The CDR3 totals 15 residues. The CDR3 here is CASSPRGTGNEKLFF. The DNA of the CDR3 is TGTGCCAGCTCACCCCGTGGGACAGGGAATGAAAAACTGTTTTTT. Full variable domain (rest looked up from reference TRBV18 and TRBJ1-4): NAGVMQNPRHLVRRRGQEARLRCSPMKGHSHVYWYRQLPEEGLKFMVYLQKENIIDESGMPKERFSAEFPKEGPSILRIQQVVRGDSAAYFCASSPRGTGNEKLFFGSGTQLSVL.

The DNA of the CDR3 is TGTGCCAGCAGCCGGCCCCCGGACACAATACCGTACTTC. This translates into CASSRPPDTIPYF. The chain links TRBV12-3 or TRBV12-4 to TRBJ2-7, with D possibly being TRBD1 (5 bases). With 6 bases removed from V and 12 bases from J, the gap between germline ends came to 21 bases. The CDR3 extends over 13 amino acids.

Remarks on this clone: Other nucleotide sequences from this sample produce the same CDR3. The CDR3 loop reads CASSGGGQETQYF. As DNA, the CDR3 is TGTGCCAGTAGCGGGGGGGGCCAAGAGACCCAGTACTTC. The chain links TRBV19 to TRBJ2-5; the match to TRBD2 covers 8 bases. Germline assignment: CDR1 LNHDA and CDR2 SQIVND (reference sequence). The CDR3 has 13 amino acids. The V and J ends lost 6 bases and 1 base, in that order; junction bases with no gene match: 1.

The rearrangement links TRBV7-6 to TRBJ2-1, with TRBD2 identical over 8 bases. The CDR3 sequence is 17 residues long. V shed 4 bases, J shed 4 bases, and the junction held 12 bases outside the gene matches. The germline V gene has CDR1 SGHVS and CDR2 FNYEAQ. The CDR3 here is CASSSRGGGSIYNEQFF. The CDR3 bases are TGTGCCAGCAGCTCTCGCGGCGGGGGGTCAATATACAATGAGCAGTTCTTC.

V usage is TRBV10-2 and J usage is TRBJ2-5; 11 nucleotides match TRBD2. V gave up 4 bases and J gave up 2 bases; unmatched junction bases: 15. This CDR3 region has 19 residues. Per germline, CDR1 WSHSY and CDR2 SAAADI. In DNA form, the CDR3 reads TGCGCCAGCAGTGCCCCCAACCTTCCGACTAGCGGGGTTCAAGAGACCCAGTACTTC. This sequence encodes CASSAPNLPTSGVQETQYF.

Here the CDR3 reads CASSQEGQGMTEAFF. DNA for the CDR3: TGTGCCAGCAGCCAAGAGGGACAGGGGATGACTGAAGCTTTCTTT. J is TRBJ1-1 and V is TRBV14, with TRBD1 identical over 10 bases. Germline assignment: CDR1 SGHDN and CDR2 FVKESK. CDR3 length: 15 amino acids. V gave up 0 bases and J gave up 5 bases; unmatched junction bases: 3.

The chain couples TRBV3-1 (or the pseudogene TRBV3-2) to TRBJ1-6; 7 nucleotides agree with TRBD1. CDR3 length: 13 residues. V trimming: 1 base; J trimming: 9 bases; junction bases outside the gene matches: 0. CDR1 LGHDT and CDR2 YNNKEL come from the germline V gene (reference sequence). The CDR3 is CASSQGQGSPLHF. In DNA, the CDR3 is TGTGCCAGCAGCCAAGGACAGGGTTCACCCCTCCACTTT.

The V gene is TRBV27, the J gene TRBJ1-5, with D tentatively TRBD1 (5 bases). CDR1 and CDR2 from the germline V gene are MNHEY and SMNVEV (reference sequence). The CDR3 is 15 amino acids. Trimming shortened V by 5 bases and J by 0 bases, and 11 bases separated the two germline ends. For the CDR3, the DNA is TGTGCCAGCAGTAGTACAGGAAATAGCAATCAGCCCCAGCATTTT. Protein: CASSSTGNSNQPQHF.

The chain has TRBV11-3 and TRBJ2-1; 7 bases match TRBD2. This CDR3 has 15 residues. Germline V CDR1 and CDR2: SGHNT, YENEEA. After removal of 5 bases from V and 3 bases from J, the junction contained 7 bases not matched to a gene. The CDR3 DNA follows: TGTGCCAGCAGCAGCGGGGCTCCAATCTACAATGAGCAGTTCTTC. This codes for CASSSGAPIYNEQFF.

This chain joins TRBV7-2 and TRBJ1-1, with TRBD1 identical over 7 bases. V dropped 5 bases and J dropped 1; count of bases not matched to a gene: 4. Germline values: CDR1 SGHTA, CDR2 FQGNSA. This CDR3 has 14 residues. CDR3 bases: TGTGCCAGCAGCCGGGACAGATGGAACACTGAAGCTTTCTTT. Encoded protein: CASSRDRWNTEAFF.

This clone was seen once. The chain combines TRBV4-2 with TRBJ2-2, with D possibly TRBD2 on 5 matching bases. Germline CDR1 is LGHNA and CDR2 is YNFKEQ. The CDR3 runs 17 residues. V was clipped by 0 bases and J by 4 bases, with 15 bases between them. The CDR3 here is CASSQEAASYGTGELFF. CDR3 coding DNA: TGTGCCAGCAGCCAAGAGGCAGCTAGCTATGGCACCGGGGAGCTGTTTTTT.

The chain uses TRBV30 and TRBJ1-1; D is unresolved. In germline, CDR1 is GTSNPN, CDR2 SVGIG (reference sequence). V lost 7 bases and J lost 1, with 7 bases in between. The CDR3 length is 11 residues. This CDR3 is CAFRQNTEAFF. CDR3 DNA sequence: TGTGCCTTTAGACAGAACACTGAAGCTTTCTTT. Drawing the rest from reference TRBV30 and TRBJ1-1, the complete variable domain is SQTIHQWPATLVQPVGSPLSLECTVEGTSNPNLYWYRQAAGRGLQLLFYSVGIGQISSEVPQNLSASRPQDRQFILSSKKLLLSDSGFYLCAFRQNTEAFFGQGTRLTVV.